This TCR beta chain was profiled in a study of cytomegalovirus exposure and HLA in healthy donors. Regarding the study as a whole: What a later analysis reportedly showed was that an Asian-associated ancestry cluster had fewer N-insertions than the approximately 670-donor mean. Within the data, a cluster of highly shared sequence variants was likely a sequencing artifact.

With regard to this clone: Antigen unknown.

PCR used 60 Vbeta primers and 13 Jbeta primers. Here immunoSEQ multiplex PCR was the method, and the copy in TCRdb shows in-frame clones only, minus some. The table records 100,000 to 150,000 clones, 75% of them present only once. The V gene lost 3 bases and the J gene lost 6 bases, with 10 bases spanning the gap. This CDR3 contains 13 residues. The germline gives CDR1 LNHNV, CDR2 YYDKDF (reference sequence). The TCR was taken from a woman between 50 and 59 years old in good health and CMV-seronegative. The sample consisted of PBMCs. The rearrangement links TRBV15 to TRBJ2-3; no clear D gene. The DNA for the CDR3 is TGTGCCACCAGCAGGGGCTCCTGGGATACGCAGTATTTT. This sequence encodes CATSRGSWDTQYF.